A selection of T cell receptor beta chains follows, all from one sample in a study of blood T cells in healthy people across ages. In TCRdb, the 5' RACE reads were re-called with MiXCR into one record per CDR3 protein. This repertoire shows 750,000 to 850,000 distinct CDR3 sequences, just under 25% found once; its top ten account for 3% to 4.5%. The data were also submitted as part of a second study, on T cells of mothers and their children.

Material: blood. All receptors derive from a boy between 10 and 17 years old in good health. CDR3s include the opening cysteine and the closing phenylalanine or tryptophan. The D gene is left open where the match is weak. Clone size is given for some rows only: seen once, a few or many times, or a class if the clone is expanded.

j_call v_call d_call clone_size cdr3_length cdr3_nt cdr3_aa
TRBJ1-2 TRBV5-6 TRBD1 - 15 TGTGCCAGCAGCCCGGGACAGGGTAGGACCCGTGGCTACACCTTC CASSPGQGRTRGYTF
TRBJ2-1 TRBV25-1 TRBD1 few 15 TGTGCCAGCAGTGAGGGGGACAGGGGGCATAATGAGCAGTTCTTC CASSEGDRGHNEQFF
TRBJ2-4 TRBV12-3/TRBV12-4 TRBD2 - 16 TGTGCCAGCAGTACCCATGGGGGAGGGCCGAAAAACATTCAGTACTTC CASSTHGGGPKNIQYF
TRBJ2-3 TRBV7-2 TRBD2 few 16 TGTGCCAGCAGCTTAGGTGATAGCGGGGTCACAGATACGCAGTATTTT CASSLGDSGVTDTQYF
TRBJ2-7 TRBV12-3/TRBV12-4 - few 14 TGTGCCAGCAGTTTAGGACAGGTCTCCTACGAGCAGTACTTC CASSLGQVSYEQYF
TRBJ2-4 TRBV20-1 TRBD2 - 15 TGCAGCGCCTTGACTAGCGGGGGGGCCAAAAACATTCAGTACTTC CSALTSGGAKNIQYF
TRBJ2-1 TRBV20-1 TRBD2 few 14 TGCAGTGCTGAGGGCGGGGGATGGTACAATGAGCAGTTCTTC CSAEGGGWYNEQFF
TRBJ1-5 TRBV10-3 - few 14 TGTGCCATCAGTGAAGCTGAGAGCAATCGGCCCCAGCATTTT CAISEAESNRPQHF
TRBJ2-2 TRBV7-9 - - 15 TGTGCCAGCAGCTTAACGTCGGGGGGCGGCGGGGAGCTGTTTTTT CASSLTSGGGGELFF
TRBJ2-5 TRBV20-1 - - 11 TGCAGTGCTAAGTTCCAAGAGACCCAGTACTTC CSAKFQETQYF
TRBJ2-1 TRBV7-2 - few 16 TGTGCCAGCAGCCCTCAGGGGTCGAGCTCCTACAATGAGCAGTTCTTC CASSPQGSSSYNEQFF
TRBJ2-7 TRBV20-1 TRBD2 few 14 TGCAGCGGGGAGAAGCGGGAGCTTACCTACGAGCAGTACTTC CSGEKRELTYEQYF
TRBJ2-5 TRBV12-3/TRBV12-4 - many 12 TGTGCCAGCAGACACCGCGGGGAGACCCAGTACTTC CASRHRGETQYF
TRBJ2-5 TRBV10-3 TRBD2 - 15 TGTGCCATCAGTGAGGTAGCGGGAGGTCGGGAGACCCAGTACTTC CAISEVAGGRETQYF
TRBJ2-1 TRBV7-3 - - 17 TGTGCCAGCAGCTTAAGGCGCGGTGCCTGGACCTACAATGAGCAGTTCTTC CASSLRRGAWTYNEQFF
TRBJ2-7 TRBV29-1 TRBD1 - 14 TGCAGCGTCGTAAACAGGGGAAGGGCCTACGAGCAGTACTTC CSVVNRGRAYEQYF
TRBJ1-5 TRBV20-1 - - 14 TGCAGTGCTAGAGGGGGTGGGGGGATCCAGCCCCAGCATTTT CSARGGGGIQPQHF
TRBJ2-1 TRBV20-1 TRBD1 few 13 TGCAGTGGACTAGGACAGGGGATAAATGAGCAGTTCTTC CSGLGQGINEQFF
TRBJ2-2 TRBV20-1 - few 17 TGCAGTGCTAGAGATTTGTTCCGCGGAGAGAACACCGGGGAGCTGTTTTTT CSARDLFRGENTGELFF
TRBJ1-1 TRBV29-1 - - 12 TGCAGCGTTGGGGGGATAAACACTGAAGCTTTCTTT CSVGGINTEAFF